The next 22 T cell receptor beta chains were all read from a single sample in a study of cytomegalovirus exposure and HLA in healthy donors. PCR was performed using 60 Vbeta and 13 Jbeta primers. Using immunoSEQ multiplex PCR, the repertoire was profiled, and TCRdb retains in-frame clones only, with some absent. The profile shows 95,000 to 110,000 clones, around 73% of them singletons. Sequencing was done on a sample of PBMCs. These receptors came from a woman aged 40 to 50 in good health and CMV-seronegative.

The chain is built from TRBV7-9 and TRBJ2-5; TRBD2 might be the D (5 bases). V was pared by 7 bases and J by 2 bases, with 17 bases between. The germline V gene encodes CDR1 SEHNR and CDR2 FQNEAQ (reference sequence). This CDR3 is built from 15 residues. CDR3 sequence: CASTDNGVLQETQYF. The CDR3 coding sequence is TGTGCCAGCACCGACAACGGGGTGTTACAAGAGACCCAGTACTTC. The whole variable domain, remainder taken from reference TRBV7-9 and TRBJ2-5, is DTGVSQNPRHKITKRGQNVTFRCDPISEHNRLYWYRQTLGQGPEFLTYFQNEAQLEKSRLLSDRFSAERPKGSFSTLEIQRTEQGDSAMYLCASTDNGVLQETQYFGPGTRLLVL.

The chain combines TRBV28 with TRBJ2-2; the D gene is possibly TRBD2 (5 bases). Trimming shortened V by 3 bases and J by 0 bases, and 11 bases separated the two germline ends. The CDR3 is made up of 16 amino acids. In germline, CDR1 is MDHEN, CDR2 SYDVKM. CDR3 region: CASSLATIANTGELFF. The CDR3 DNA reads TGTGCCAGCAGTTTGGCGACTATAGCGAACACCGGGGAGCTGTTTTTT.

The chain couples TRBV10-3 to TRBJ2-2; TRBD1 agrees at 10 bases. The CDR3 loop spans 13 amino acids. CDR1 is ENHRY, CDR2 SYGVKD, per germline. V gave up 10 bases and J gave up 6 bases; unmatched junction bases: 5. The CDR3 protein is CARQGAKAGELFF. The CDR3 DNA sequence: TGTGCCAGACAGGGGGCTAAGGCCGGGGAGCTGTTTTTT.

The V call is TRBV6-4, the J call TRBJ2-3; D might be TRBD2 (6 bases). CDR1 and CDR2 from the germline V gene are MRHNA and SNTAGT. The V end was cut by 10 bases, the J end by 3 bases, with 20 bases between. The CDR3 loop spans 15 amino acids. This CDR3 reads CATSLSGLPTDTQYF. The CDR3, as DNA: TGTGCCACCAGCTTGTCGGGACTTCCTACAGATACGCAGTATTTT.

The CDR3 region is CASSKGLPGGDTQYF. In nucleotides, the CDR3 is TGTGCCAGCTCAAAGGGACTGCCGGGAGGAGATACGCAGTATTTT. V and J are TRBV18 and TRBJ2-3; TRBD2 matches 7 bases. CDR1 KGHSH and CDR2 LQKENI come from the germline V gene. V lost 5 bases, J lost 5 bases, and 10 bases stayed unmatched. The CDR3 is 15 residues long. Supplemented by reference TRBV18 and TRBJ2-3, the full variable domain reads NAGVMQNPRHLVRRRGQEARLRCSPMKGHSHVYWYRQLPEEGLKFMVYLQKENIIDESGMPKERFSAEFPKEGPSILRIQQVVRGDSAAYFCASSKGLPGGDTQYFGPGTRLTVL.

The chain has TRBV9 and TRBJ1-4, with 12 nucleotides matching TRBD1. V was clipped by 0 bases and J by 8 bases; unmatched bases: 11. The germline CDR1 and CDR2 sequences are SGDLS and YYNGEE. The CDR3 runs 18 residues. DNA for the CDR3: TGTGCCAGCAGCGTAGCTACTGGGACAGGGGGCGCTCAGGAAAAACTGTTTTTT. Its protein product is CASSVATGTGGAQEKLFF. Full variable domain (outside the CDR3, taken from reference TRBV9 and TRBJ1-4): DSGVTQTPKHLITATGQRVTLRCSPRSGDLSVYWYQQSLDQGLQFLIQYYNGEERAKGNILERFSAQQFPDLHSELNLSSLELGDSALYFCASSVATGTGGAQEKLFFGSGTQLSVL.

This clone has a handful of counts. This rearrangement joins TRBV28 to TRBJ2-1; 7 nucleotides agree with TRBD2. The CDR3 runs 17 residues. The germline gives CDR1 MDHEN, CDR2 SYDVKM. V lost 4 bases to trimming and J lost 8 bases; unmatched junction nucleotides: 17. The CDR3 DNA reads TGTGCCAGCAGTTCGCCCACTAGCGACCCTAGGGCGGATGAGCAGTTCTTC. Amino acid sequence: CASSSPTSDPRADEQFF.

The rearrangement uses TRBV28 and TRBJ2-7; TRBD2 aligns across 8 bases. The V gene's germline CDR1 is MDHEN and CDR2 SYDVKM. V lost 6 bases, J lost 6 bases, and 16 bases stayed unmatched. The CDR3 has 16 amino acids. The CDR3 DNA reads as TGTGCCAGCAGACCATCGGGGGGGGCAAATGTACGCGAGCAGTACTTC. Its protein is CASRPSGGANVREQYF.

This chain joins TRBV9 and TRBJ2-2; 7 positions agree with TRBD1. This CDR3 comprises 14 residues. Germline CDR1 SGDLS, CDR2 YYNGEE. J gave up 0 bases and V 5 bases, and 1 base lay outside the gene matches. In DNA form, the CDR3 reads TGTGCCAGCAGGCAGGGGGCGAACACCGGGGAGCTGTTTTTT. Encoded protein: CASRQGANTGELFF.

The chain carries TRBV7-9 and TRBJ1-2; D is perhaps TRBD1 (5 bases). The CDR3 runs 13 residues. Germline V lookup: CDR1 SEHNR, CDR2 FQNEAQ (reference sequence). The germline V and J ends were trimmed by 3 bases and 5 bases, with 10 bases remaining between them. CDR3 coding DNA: TGTGCCAGCAGCTTCGGGGGTGGGTATGGCTACACCTTC. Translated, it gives CASSFGGGYGYTF. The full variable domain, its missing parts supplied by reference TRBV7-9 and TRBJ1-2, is DTGVSQNPRHKITKRGQNVTFRCDPISEHNRLYWYRQTLGQGPEFLTYFQNEAQLEKSRLLSDRFSAERPKGSFSTLEIQRTEQGDSAMYLCASSFGGGYGYTFGSGTRLTVV.

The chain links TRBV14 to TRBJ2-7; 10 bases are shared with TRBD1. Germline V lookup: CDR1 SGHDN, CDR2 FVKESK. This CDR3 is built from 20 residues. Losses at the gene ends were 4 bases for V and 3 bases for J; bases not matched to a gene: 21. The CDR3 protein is CASSPFPYGQGEAFGYEQYF. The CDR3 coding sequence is TGTGCCAGCAGCCCCTTCCCGTACGGACAGGGGGAAGCGTTCGGCTACGAGCAGTACTTC.

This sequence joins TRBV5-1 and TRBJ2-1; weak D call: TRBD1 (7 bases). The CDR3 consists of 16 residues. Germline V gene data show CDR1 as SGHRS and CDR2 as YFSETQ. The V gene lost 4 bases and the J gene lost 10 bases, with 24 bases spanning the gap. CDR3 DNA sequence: TGCGCCAGCAGCGCCGCGGGACAGCCCTTCTCCGGGGAGCAGTTCTTC. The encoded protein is CASSAAGQPFSGEQFF.

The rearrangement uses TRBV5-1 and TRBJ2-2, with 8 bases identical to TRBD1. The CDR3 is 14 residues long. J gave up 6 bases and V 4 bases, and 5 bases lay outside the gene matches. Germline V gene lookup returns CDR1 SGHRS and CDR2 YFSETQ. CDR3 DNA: TGCGCCAGCAGCATGGACAGGGATGCCGGGGAGCTGTTTTTT. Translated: CASSMDRDAGELFF.

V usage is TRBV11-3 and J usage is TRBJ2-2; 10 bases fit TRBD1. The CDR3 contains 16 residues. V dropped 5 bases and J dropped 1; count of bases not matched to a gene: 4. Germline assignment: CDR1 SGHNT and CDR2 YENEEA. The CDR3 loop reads CASSRRDRGNTGELFF. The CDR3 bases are TGTGCCAGCAGCCGTAGGGACAGGGGGAACACCGGGGAGCTGTTTTTT.

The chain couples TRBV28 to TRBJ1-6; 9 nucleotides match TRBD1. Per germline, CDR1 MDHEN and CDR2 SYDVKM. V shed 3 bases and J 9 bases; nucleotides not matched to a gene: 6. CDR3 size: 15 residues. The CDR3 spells CASSFLGQGGSPLHF. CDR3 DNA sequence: TGTGCCAGCAGTTTCCTGGGACAGGGCGGTTCACCCCTCCACTTT.

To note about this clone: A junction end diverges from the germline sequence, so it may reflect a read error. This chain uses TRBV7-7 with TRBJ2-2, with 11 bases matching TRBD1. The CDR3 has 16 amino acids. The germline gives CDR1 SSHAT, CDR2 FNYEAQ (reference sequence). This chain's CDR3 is CASRPAGTGGTGELFF. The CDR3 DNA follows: TGTGCTAGCAGGCCTGCGGGGACAGGGGGGACCGGGGAGCTGTTTTTT.

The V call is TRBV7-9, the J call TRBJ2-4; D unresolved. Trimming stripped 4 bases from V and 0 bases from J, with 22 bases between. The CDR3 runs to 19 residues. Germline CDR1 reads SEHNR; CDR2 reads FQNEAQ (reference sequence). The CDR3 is CASSSSTPSAVLAKNIQYF. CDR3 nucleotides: TGTGCCAGCAGCTCATCAACCCCCAGCGCGGTACTAGCCAAAAACATTCAGTACTTC.

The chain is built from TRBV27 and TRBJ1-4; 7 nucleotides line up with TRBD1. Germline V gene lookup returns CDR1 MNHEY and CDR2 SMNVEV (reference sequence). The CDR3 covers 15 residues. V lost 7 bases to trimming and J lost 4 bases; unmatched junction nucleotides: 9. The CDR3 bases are TGTGCCAGCACCCTCAGGGGACAGCTTAATGAAAAACTGTTTTTT. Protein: CASTLRGQLNEKLFF.

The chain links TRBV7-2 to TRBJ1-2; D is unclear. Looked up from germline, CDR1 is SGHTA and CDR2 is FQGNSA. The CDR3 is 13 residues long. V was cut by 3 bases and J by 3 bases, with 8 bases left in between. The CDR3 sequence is CASSFPSDYGYTF. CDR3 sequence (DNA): TGTGCCAGCAGCTTCCCCTCGGACTATGGCTACACCTTC.

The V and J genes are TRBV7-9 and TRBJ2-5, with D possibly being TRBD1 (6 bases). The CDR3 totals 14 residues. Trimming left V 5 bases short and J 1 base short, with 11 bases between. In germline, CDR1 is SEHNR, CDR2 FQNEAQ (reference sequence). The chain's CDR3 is CASSALRGQETQYF. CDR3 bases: TGTGCCAGCAGCGCCCTCAGGGGCCAAGAGACCCAGTACTTC.

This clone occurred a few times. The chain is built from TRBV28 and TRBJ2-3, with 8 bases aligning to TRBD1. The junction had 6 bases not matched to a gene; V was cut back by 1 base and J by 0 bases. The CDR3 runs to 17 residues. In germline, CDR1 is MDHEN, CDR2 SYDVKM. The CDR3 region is CASSLFEAGGSTDTQYF. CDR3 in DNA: TGTGCCAGCAGTTTATTCGAGGCAGGGGGCAGCACAGATACGCAGTATTTT.

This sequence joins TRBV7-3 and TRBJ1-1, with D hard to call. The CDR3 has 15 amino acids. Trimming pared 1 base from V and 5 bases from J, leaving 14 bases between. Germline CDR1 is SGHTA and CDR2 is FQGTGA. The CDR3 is CASSLMVGSETEAFF. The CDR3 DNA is TGTGCCAGCAGCTTAATGGTGGGGAGTGAGACTGAAGCTTTCTTT. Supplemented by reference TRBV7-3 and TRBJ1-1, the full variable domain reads GAGVSQTPSNKVTEKGKYVELRCDPISGHTALYWYRQSLGQGPEFLIYFQGTGAADDSGLPNDRFFAVRPEGSVSTLKIQRTERGDSAVYLCASSLMVGSETEAFFGQGTRLTVV.